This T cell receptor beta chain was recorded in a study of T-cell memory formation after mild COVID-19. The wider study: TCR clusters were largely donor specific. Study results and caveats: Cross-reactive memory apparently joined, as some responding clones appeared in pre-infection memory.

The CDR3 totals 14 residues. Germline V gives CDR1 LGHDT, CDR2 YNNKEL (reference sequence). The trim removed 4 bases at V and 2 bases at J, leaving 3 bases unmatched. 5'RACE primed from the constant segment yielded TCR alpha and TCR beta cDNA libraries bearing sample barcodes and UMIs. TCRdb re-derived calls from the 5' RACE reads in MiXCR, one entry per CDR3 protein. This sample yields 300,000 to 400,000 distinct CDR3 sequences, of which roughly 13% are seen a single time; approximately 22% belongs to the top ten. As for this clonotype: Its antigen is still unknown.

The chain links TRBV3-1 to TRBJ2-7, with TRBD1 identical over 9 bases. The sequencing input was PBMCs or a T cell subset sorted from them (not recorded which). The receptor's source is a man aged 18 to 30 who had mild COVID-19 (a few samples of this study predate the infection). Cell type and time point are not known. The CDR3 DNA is TGTGCCAGCAGCCGGACAGGGGAGCCCTACGAGCAGTACTTC. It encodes CASSRTGEPYEQYF.